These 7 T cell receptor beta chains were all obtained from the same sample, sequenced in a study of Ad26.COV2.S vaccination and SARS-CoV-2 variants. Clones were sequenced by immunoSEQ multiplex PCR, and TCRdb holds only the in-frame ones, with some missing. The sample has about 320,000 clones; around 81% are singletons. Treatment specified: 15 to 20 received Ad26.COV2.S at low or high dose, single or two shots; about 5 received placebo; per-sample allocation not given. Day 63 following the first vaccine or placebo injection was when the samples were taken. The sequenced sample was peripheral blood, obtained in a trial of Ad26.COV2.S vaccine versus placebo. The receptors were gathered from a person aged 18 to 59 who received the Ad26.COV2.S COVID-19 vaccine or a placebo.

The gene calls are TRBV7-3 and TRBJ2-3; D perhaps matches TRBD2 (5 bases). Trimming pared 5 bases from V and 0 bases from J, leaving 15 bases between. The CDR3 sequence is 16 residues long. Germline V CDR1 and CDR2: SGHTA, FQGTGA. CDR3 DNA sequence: TGTGCCAGCAGCCTATCCCCTCAGCGGAGCACAGATACGCAGTATTTT. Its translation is CASSLSPQRSTDTQYF.

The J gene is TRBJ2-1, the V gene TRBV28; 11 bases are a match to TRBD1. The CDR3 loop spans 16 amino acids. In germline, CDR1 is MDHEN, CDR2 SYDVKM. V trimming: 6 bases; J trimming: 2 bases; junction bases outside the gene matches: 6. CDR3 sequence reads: CASRSGTGGTYNEQFF. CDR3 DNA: TGTGCCAGCAGATCCGGGACAGGGGGTACCTACAATGAGCAGTTCTTC.

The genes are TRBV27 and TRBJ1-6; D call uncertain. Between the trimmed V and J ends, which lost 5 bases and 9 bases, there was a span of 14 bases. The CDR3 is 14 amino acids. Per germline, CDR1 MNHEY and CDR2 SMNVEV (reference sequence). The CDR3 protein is CASSPRGEGSPLHF. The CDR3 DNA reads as TGTGCCAGCAGTCCCCGTGGGGAAGGTTCACCCCTCCACTTT.

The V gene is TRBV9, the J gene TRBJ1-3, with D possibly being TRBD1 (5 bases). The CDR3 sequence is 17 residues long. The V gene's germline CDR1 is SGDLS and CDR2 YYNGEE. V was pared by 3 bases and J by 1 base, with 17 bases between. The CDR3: CASSARKTAISGNTIYF. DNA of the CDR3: TGTGCCAGCAGCGCCCGAAAGACAGCAATATCTGGAAACACCATATATTTT.

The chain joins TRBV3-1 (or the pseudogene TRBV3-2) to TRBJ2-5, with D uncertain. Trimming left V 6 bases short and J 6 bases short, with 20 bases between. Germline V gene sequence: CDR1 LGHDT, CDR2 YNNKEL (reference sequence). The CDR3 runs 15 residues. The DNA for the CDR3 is TGTGCCAGCAGACTCAGACCTGATAGGTTCAAGACCCAGTACTTC. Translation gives CASRLRPDRFKTQYF.

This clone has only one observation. The CDR3 nucleotides are TGTGCCAGCAACCGACAGGGGCATGGCTACACCTTC. Encoded protein: CASNRQGHGYTF. The chain uses TRBV2 and TRBJ1-2; 8 positions match TRBD1. J lost 6 bases, V lost 7 bases, and 4 bases had no gene match. Looked up from germline, CDR1 is SNHLY and CDR2 is FYNNEI. The CDR3 extends over 12 amino acids.

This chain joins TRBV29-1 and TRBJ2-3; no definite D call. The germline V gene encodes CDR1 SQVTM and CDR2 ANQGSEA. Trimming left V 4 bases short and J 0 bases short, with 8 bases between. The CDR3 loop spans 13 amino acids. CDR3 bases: TGCAGCGTTGTTGATTGGAGCACAGATACGCAGTATTTT. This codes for CSVVDWSTDTQYF.